This note documents a single T cell receptor (beta chain) sequence. This clonotype was picked up a small number of times. It lacks a known antigen. Per-base qualities were not stored, and no clone one base away is much larger. The reads were generated on an Illumina HiSeq 2500. TCR beta libraries were prepared by quantitative 5'-RACE with molecular barcodes. The source study handled its data this way. A new computational method based on a probabilistic model of VDJ rearrangement was used to identify disease-linked TCR variants. The public reads were quality trimmed at Q25 with fastp and then assembled into clones with MiXCR by TCRdb, keeping productive beta chains. For every CDR3 protein sequence, its rows merge into one entry that carries the most common genes and DNA. TCRdb, rather than the study authors, made the V and J calls. The sample table shows 150,000 or so distinct CDR3 sequences, and 9.8% are seen once. Less than 15% of the sample lies in the top ten.

The source of the sample is a study of CD8 T cells in ankylosing spondylitis (dated by TCRdb to the late 2010s). For the wider study: The study profiled T cell receptor beta repertoires in healthy donors and ankylosing spondylitis patients to find disease-linked TCR variants. The full study cohort comprised around 25 ankylosing spondylitis patients and about 110 healthy donors. Samples of peripheral blood were taken, and for ankylosing spondylitis patients, synovial fluid was collected as well.

Results the study describes overall, beyond this receptor: Some TCR beta motif variants had previously been reported in synovial fluid and blood of reactive arthritis patients, which suggested common disease-initiation mechanisms. Significant enrichment of the disease-linked clones was reported in matched synovial fluid samples from ankylosing spondylitis patients. The disease-linked clones showed a CD8+ phenotype and occurred at relatively low frequencies in peripheral blood. A TCR beta motif of several highly homologous amino acid variants appeared characteristic of blood from ankylosing spondylitis patients.

The germline V end is reduced by 11 bases and the J end by 4 bases; junction bases left unmatched: 12. From the cysteine up to the phenylalanine, the CDR3 has a length of 14 residues. This entry keeps only the CDR3 DNA: 42 bases, framed from base 1. CDR1 and CDR2 were assigned from the germline V gene (reference sequence) as SEHNR and FQNEAQ. In this chain, TRBV7-9 is recombined with TRBJ2-3, and TRBD2 aligns with 7 junction nucleotides. Sequencing was carried out using blood, either unsorted or a sorted T cell fraction (not recorded which). This TCR derives from a female donor with ankylosing spondylitis or in good health (not recorded which). The sequenced DNA is TGTGCCGCCCCCGGGGAGGGCTCCTCAGATACGCAGTATTTT. Its coded protein is CAAPGEGSSDTQYF.